Below are 16 T cell receptor beta chains sequenced from a single sample in a study of shared clonotypes between healthy human individuals. Here immunoSEQ multiplex PCR was the method, and the copy in TCRdb shows in-frame clones only, minus some. The sample carries hundreds of thousands of clones, just over 75% recorded once. Sequencing input: PBMCs. All receptors come from a woman in her 40s in good health. Some clones in this sample may be carry-over from other donors' samples.

V and J are TRBV5-6 and TRBJ2-4; D is uncertain. This CDR3 comprises 15 residues. Trimming removed 4 bases at V and 2 bases at J, with 13 bases between. The germline V gene encodes CDR1 SGHDT and CDR2 YYEEEE. CDR3: CASSQIAVSKNIQYF. For the CDR3, the DNA is TGTGCCAGCAGCCAAATCGCGGTGTCCAAAAACATTCAGTACTTC.

The chain employs TRBV7-3 and TRBJ2-1, with a possible D match to TRBD1 (6 bases). The CDR3 loop spans 14 amino acids. Trimming shortened V by 5 bases and J by 4 bases, and 12 bases separated the two germline ends. In germline, CDR1 is SGHTA, CDR2 FQGTGA. The CDR3 DNA follows: TGTGCCAGCAGCCCCGCCGGGACATACAATGAGCAGTTCTTC. It codes for CASSPAGTYNEQFF.

Many counts were recorded for this clone. The sample has other DNA sequences that encode this CDR3 too. The CDR3 DNA reads as TGTGCCAGCAGCGACAGAAGGGGAGGACTAGCGGGAGTGGCAGATACGCAGTATTTT. Protein: CASSDRRGGLAGVADTQYF. The rearrangement links TRBV11-3 to TRBJ2-3, with 13 bases lining up with TRBD2. The V and J ends lost 5 bases and 4 bases, in that order; junction bases with no gene match: 15. CDR1 is SGHNT, CDR2 YENEEA, per germline. The CDR3 sequence is 19 residues long.

V and J are TRBV28 and TRBJ2-5; no reliable D call. Germline assignment: CDR1 MDHEN and CDR2 SYDVKM. The CDR3 runs to 19 residues. V lost 2 bases and J 5 bases, leaving 27 bases between the germline ends. CDR3 coding DNA: TGTGCCAGCAGTTTAGGGAAGTGGGGAACCAAGGCCAGGTGGGAGACCCAGTACTTC. The encoded protein is CASSLGKWGTKARWETQYF.

In regard to this clone: This may be a read error: a much more frequent sequence differs by one nucleotide. The chain carries TRBV9 and TRBJ1-1; D may be TRBD1 (5 bases). Germline CDR1 and CDR2: SGDLS and YYNGEE. The CDR3 runs 15 residues. The CDR3 coding sequence is TGTGCCTGCAGCGTAGAGGGCGGGGGACCCACTGAAGCTTTCTTT. Its translation: CACSVEGGGPTEAFF.

The chain joins TRBV18 to TRBJ1-5; no definite D call. The end of the DNA is better explained by TRBJ2-3, so the J call may be wrong. The CDR3 totals 13 residues. The germline gives CDR1 KGHSH, CDR2 LQKENI. CDR3 sequence reads: CASSLLSDQPQYF. The CDR3 region has the DNA TGTGCCAGCTCCCTACTTTCTGATCAGCCCCAGTATTTT.

The chain has TRBV10-3 and TRBJ1-5; a possible D gene is TRBD1 (6 bases). CDR3 length equals 14 residues. Germline V CDR1 and CDR2: ENHRY, SYGVKD. Between the trimmed V and J ends, which lost 3 bases and 3 bases, there was a span of 9 bases. The CDR3 sequence is CAISDRGDNQPQHF. The CDR3 DNA reads as TGTGCCATCAGTGACAGGGGTGACAATCAGCCCCAGCATTTT.

This rearrangement joins TRBV29-1 to TRBJ2-5, with D possibly called TRBD1 or TRBD2 (5 bases each). CDR1 is SQVTM, CDR2 ANQGSEA, per germline. V lost 8 bases, J lost 5 bases, and 18 bases lay in between. The CDR3 is 13 residues long. CDR3 protein: CSLSDLEGETQYF. The CDR3 DNA reads TGCAGCCTTTCAGACTTAGAGGGGGAGACCCAGTACTTC.

This clone was detected only a few times. The V call is TRBV18, the J call TRBJ2-7, with 10 bases that match TRBD1. V shed 5 bases, J shed 4 bases, and the junction held 17 bases outside the gene matches. Germline CDR1 KGHSH, CDR2 LQKENI. The CDR3 is 18 amino acids. CDR3 in amino acids: CASSKPRDRGAGNYEQYF. In DNA form, the CDR3 reads TGTGCCAGCTCAAAGCCCCGGGACAGGGGAGCAGGGAATTACGAGCAGTACTTC.

Concerning this clone: A far larger clone is off by one base, so a read error is likely. This sample includes further DNA sequences coding for the same CDR3. The chain employs TRBV30 and TRBJ1-2, with 8 nucleotides matching TRBD1. The CDR3 totals 13 residues. The germline CDR1 and CDR2 sequences are GTSNPN and SVGIG (reference sequence). CDR3 DNA sequence: TGCGCCTGGAGTGCGGACAGGGTAAAAGGCTACACCTTC. This gives the protein CAWSADRVKGYTF.

J is TRBJ2-5 and V is TRBV6-1; D is possibly TRBD1 (5 bases). Deletions cut 6 bases from V and 2 bases from J, with 10 bases between. The CDR3 extends over 13 amino acids. The germline V gene encodes CDR1 MNHNS and CDR2 SASEGT. The CDR3, as DNA: TGTGCCAGCAGCCTCGACAGACAAGAGACCCAGTACTTC. Amino acids: CASSLDRQETQYF.

The chain has TRBV19 and TRBJ1-2, with 8 positions matching TRBD1. This CDR3 spans 14 amino acids. Losses at the gene ends were 6 bases for V and 8 bases for J; bases not matched to a gene: 11. CDR1 is LNHDA and CDR2 is SQIVND in the germline V gene (reference sequence). CDR3 in amino acids: CASRSTGGGRGYTF. The DNA for the CDR3 is TGTGCCAGTAGGAGCACAGGGGGAGGACGAGGCTACACCTTC.

This rearrangement joins TRBV13 to TRBJ2-7; the match to TRBD2 covers 7 bases. V lost 7 bases and J lost 4; bases outside the gene matches: 10. The CDR3 extends over 14 amino acids. Germline CDR1 PRHDT, CDR2 FYEKMQ (reference sequence). The CDR3 sequence is CASTYWGGEYEQYF. CDR3 nucleotide sequence: TGTGCCAGCACCTACTGGGGAGGGGAGTACGAGCAGTACTTC.

This sequence joins TRBV4-3 and TRBJ1-1; 9 bases line up with TRBD1. Germline V gene sequence: CDR1 LGHNA, CDR2 YSLEER. The CDR3 runs to 15 residues. Unmatched junction bases numbered 5, after V lost 0 bases and J lost 6 bases. The CDR3 is CASSQDAGQGAEAFF. DNA for the CDR3: TGCGCCAGCAGCCAAGATGCGGGACAGGGAGCTGAAGCTTTCTTT.

Comments on this clone: This could be a read error, since a much larger clone is one nucleotide away. V is TRBV27 and J is TRBJ2-5; D is perhaps TRBD2 (5 bases). The CDR3 extends over 13 amino acids. Trimming removed 11 bases from V and 1 base from J, with 14 bases in between. CDR1 is MNHEY and CDR2 is SMNVEV in the germline V gene (reference sequence). CDR3 DNA sequence: TGTGCCGGCTCCCGGAGGCCCCAAGAGACCCAGTACTTC. Its protein is CAGSRRPQETQYF.

The chain recombines TRBV7-2 with TRBJ2-7; TRBD2 is a possible D gene (7 bases). V dropped 5 bases and J dropped 1 base, with 15 bases sitting between them. Germline assignment: CDR1 SGHTA and CDR2 FQGNSA. The CDR3 extends over 15 amino acids. CDR3 DNA: TGTGCCAGCAGCCGGGGGGCTAGCGTATCCTACGAGCAGTACTTC. This sequence encodes CASSRGASVSYEQYF.